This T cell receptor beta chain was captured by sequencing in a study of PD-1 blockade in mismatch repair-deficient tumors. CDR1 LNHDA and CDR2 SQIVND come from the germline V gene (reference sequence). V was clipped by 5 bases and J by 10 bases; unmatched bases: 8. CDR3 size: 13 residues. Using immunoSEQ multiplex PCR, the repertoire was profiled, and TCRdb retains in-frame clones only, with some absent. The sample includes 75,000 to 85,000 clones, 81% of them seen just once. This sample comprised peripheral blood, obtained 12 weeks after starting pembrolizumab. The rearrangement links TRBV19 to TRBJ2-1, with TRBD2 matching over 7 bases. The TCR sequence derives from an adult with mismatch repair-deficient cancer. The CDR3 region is CASSPHKREEQFF. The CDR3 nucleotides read TGTGCCAGTAGTCCCCACAAGCGGGAAGAGCAGTTCTTC.